This T cell receptor beta chain was sequenced in a study of OX40 agonist ivuxolimab in advanced cancers. Study overall: Patients' therapy was ivuxolimab, an antibody that acts as an agonist of OX40 (CD134).

The table came from immunoSEQ multiplex PCR; TCRdb's copy has only in-frame clones and leaves some out. The data show about 120,000 clones, with around 87% seen just once and under 0.7% held by the top ten. Study conclusions and caveats: The investigators did not determine what antigen specificity the expanded peripheral T cells had. Among T cells, CD8+ cells averaged more expanded clones than CD4+ cells.

As for this clone: Its antigen is not identified. The junction departs from the called germline gene at one end, perhaps through a read error.

This receptor was taken from an adult with an advanced solid tumor such as melanoma, head and neck, liver or kidney cancer. The source was CD4+ or CD8+ T cells sorted from blood, collected in a trial of the OX40 agonist ivuxolimab.

The CDR3 loop reads CASSSRDRASNEQYF. DNA of the CDR3: TGTGCCAGCAGCTCCCGGGACAGGGCCTCCAACGAGCAGTACTTC. This chain uses TRBV5-6 with TRBJ2-7, with 9 bases fitting TRBD1. The CDR3 runs 15 residues. Germline CDR1 SGHDT, CDR2 YYEEEE.